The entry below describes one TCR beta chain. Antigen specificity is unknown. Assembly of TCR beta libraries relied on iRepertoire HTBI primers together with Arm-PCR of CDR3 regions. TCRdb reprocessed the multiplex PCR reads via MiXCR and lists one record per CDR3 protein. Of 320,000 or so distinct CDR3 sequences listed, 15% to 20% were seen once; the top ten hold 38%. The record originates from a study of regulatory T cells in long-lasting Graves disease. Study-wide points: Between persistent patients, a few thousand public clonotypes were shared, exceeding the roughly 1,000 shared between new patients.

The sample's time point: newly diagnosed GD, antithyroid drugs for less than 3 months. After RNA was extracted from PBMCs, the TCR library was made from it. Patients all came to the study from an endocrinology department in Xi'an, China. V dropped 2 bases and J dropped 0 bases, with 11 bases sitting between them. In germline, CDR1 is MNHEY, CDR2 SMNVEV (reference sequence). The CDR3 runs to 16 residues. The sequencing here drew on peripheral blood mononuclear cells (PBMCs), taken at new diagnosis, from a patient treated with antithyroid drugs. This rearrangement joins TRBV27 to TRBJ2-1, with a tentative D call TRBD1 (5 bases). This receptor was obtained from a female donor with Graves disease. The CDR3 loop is CASSLLVTASYNEQFF. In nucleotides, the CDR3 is TGTGCCAGCAGTTTACTGGTGACAGCCTCCTACAATGAGCAGTTCTTC.